The 17 T cell receptor beta chains presented below share a single source sample, sequenced in a study of T cells in women clearing cervical HPV infection. Generated by immunoSEQ multiplex PCR, the TCRdb table keeps only in-frame clones and is missing some. The table for this sample gives about 30,000 clones. Sequenced input: blood buffy coat. The receptors originated from a woman aged 18-69 years with a cervical HPV16 infection that either progressed to CIN3+ or cleared (not recorded which).

Details on this clone: The read falls 3 residues short of the CDR3 end, and the missing part is taken from the germline J gene. The chain has TRBV20-1 and TRBJ2-1, with 9 bases that match TRBD2. The CDR3 runs to 15 residues. V trimming: 6 bases; J trimming: 1 base; junction bases outside the gene matches: 7. Germline V lookup: CDR1 DFQATT, CDR2 SNEGSKA (reference sequence). CDR3 sequence: CSAAFAGGSYNEQFF. The DNA read from the CDR3 is TGCAGTGCCGCCTTTGCGGGGGGGTCCTACAATGAG.

Turning to this clone: Read sequence stops 3 residues before the CDR3 end, and the germline J gene provides the missing end. This sequence joins TRBV20-1 and TRBJ2-1; 9 nucleotides line up with TRBD1. V was pared by 2 bases and J by 8 bases, with 7 bases of the junction left unmatched. This CDR3 has 14 amino acids. Germline CDR1 reads DFQATT; CDR2 reads SNEGSKA (reference sequence). The sequenced part of the CDR3 DNA is TGCAGTGCTAGATCTGGGACAGGGAACCATGAG. Translation: CSARSGTGNHE. The CDR3, in full, reads CSARSGTGNHEQFF.

Notes on this clone: The read gets to within 3 residues of the CDR3 end, and the germline J gene fills in the rest. The chain has TRBV6-2 or TRBV6-3 and TRBJ1-4; a possible D gene is TRBD1 (6 bases). This CDR3 is 15 amino acids long. The germline V gene has CDR1 MNHEY and CDR2 SVGEGT. Trimming stripped 5 bases from V and 2 bases from J, with 12 bases between. The CDR3 region is CASSKGQGTNEKLFF. The CDR3 bases that were read are TGTGCCAGCAGTAAGGGTCAGGGGACTAATGAAAAA.

Regarding this clone: The read terminates 3 residues before the CDR3 end, so the remaining end is supplied by the germline J gene. The chain uses TRBV10-3 and TRBJ1-2, with 8 bases identical to TRBD1. The V and J ends lost 4 bases and 3 bases, in that order; junction bases with no gene match: 7. The CDR3 is made up of 15 amino acids. CDR1 is ENHRY and CDR2 is SYGVKD in the germline V gene. The CDR3 loop reads CAISGDRGSDYGYTF. The covered CDR3 bases are TGTGCCATCAGTGGAGACAGGGGATCGGACTATGGC.

Notes on this clone: The junction does not match germline at one end; this may be a read error. The read ends 3 residues shy of where the CDR3 ends; the end is completed using the germline J gene. The chain couples TRBV7-2 to TRBJ2-3, with 8 bases fitting TRBD2. Germline V gene data show CDR1 as SGHTA and CDR2 as FQGNSA. The CDR3 extends over 14 amino acids. CDR3 protein: CASRLAGPTDTQYF. CDR3 bases read: TGTGCCAGCAGATTAGCGGGGCCCACAGATACG.

CDR3 sequence: CASSPTDTDTQYF. The covered CDR3 bases are TGTGCCAGCAGCCCGACAGACACAGATACG. The chain joins TRBV7-9 to TRBJ2-3, with D perhaps TRBD1 (5 bases). Read data end 3 residues before the CDR3 end; the end is taken from the germline J gene. CDR1 and CDR2 (germline): SEHNR, FQNEAQ (reference sequence). Deletions cut 5 bases from V and 2 bases from J, with 8 bases between. The CDR3 loop spans 13 amino acids. The entire variable domain, with the rest obtained from reference TRBV7-9 and TRBJ2-3, is as follows: DTGVSQNPRHKITKRGQNVTFRCDPISEHNRLYWYRQTLGQGPEFLTYFQNEAQLEKSRLLSDRFSAERPKGSFSTLEIQRTEQGDSAMYLCASSPTDTDTQYFGPGTRLTVL.

On this clone itself: The DNA ends 3 residues before the CDR3 does, and the rest of the CDR3 is filled in from the germline J gene. The rearrangement joins TRBV2 to TRBJ2-6, with 7 bases that match TRBD2. This CDR3 region has 15 residues. Trimming cost V 6 bases and J 1 base; bases outside gene matches: 3. Germline assignment: CDR1 SNHLY and CDR2 FYNNEI. The CDR3 sequence: CASRAGESGANVLTF. Incomplete CDR3 DNA: TGTGCCAGCAGGGCGGGGGAATCTGGGGCCAACGTC.

Remarks on this clone: The CDR3 end falls 3 residues outside the read, so it is completed with the germline J gene. The chain uses TRBV12-3 or TRBV12-4 and TRBJ2-1, with D possibly TRBD1 on 6 matching bases. CDR3 length: 15 amino acids. The V end lost 6 bases, the J end lost 7 bases, and 19 bases lay between the germline ends. The DNA read from the CDR3 is TGTGCCAGCAGCCCCGGACAGAAAGGGGGTAATGAG. This encodes CASSPGQKGGNE. The whole CDR3 sequence reads CASSPGQKGGNEQFF.

With respect to this clone: Read coverage stops 3 residues before the CDR3 terminus; the germline J gene supplies the remainder. The J gene is TRBJ1-2, the V gene TRBV19; D is unresolved. Trimming took 0 bases from V and 7 from J, leaving 9 bases between them. Germline V gene data show CDR1 as LNHDA and CDR2 as SQIVND (reference sequence). This CDR3 has 13 amino acids. This CDR3 reads CASSIEAAVGYTF. The CDR3 DNA, read in part, is TGTGCCAGTAGTATAGAGGCCGCAGTTGGC.

The CDR3 DNA, read in part, is TGCGCCAGTACGGCTGGGGGACAGCCCTACAATGAG. It codes for CASTAGGQPYNE. The CDR3 reads in full as CASTAGGQPYNEQFF. This chain connects TRBV5-1 to TRBJ2-1; 7 bases map to TRBD1. The read ends 3 residues shy of where the CDR3 ends; the end is completed using the germline J gene. The CDR3 loop spans 15 amino acids. The junction had 10 bases not matched to a gene; V was cut back by 8 bases and J by 2 bases. Germline V gives CDR1 SGHRS, CDR2 YFSETQ.

About this clone: The read ends 3 residues shy of where the CDR3 ends; the end is completed using the germline J gene. The rearrangement links TRBV19 to TRBJ2-7, with 8 bases aligning to TRBD2. The CDR3 totals 13 residues. Germline CDR1 reads LNHDA; CDR2 reads SQIVND (reference sequence). The V gene end was trimmed by 6 bases and the J gene end by 4 bases; junction bases not matched to a gene: 5. The CDR3: CASSYRGGYEQYF. Incomplete CDR3 DNA: TGTGCCAGTAGCTACCGGGGGGGGTACGAG.

The CDR3 is CASSRAGGPPGDTQYF. The sequenced part of the CDR3 DNA is TGTGCCAGCTCACGGGCCGGGGGACCCCCGGGCGATACG. The rearrangement joins TRBV18 to TRBJ2-3; a possible D gene is TRBD2 (6 bases). From the germline J gene comes the end of the CDR3, since the read stops 3 residues before it. Per germline, CDR1 KGHSH and CDR2 LQKENI. Trimming shortened V by 4 bases and J by 6 bases, and 20 bases separated the two germline ends. The CDR3 extends over 16 amino acids. Using reference TRBV18 and TRBJ2-3 for the parts outside the CDR3, the full variable domain is NAGVMQNPRHLVRRRGQEARLRCSPMKGHSHVYWYRQLPEEGLKFMVYLQKENIIDESGMPKERFSAEFPKEGPSILRIQQVVRGDSAAYFCASSRAGGPPGDTQYFGPGTRLTVL.

Worth noting for this clone: Read coverage stops 3 residues before the CDR3 terminus; the germline J gene supplies the remainder. The rearrangement links TRBV5-1 to TRBJ2-5, with 12 positions matching TRBD2. This CDR3 has 15 amino acids. V was pared by 2 bases and J by 2 bases, with 1 base of the junction left unmatched. From germline, CDR1 is SGHRS and CDR2 YFSETQ. CDR3 bases read: TGCGCCAGCAGCTTTCTAGCGGGGGGGCAAGAGACC. Residues: CASSFLAGGQET. The complete CDR3 sequence is CASSFLAGGQETQYF.

In the case of this clone: The read comes to an end 3 residues before the CDR3 does, leaving the germline J gene to fill in the end. The gene calls are TRBV4-1 and TRBJ1-1; TRBD1 is a possible D gene (5 bases). V lost 5 bases, J lost 6 bases, and 13 bases lay in between. Germline lookup yields CDR1 MGHRA and CDR2 YSYEKL. The CDR3 consists of 13 residues. CDR3 DNA, as far as it was read: TGCGCCAGCAGCGCCAGGGAAGGGTCTGAA. It translates to CASSAREGSE. The full CDR3 protein reads CASSAREGSEAFF.

A note on this clone: Sequencing ends 3 residues short of the CDR3 end; the germline J gene provides the rest. This rearrangement joins TRBV7-6 to TRBJ2-1; 7 nucleotides line up with TRBD1. The V segment lost 5 bases and the J segment 9 bases; nucleotides outside the gene matches: 13. The CDR3 has 15 amino acids. Germline CDR1 reads SGHVS; CDR2 reads FNYEAQ. The sequenced part of the CDR3 DNA is TGTGCCAGCAGCGGGACAGACACCTTTAATCCTGAG. Translating gives CASSGTDTFNPE. The CDR3 reads in full as CASSGTDTFNPEQFF.

The CDR3 DNA, read in part, is TGTGCCAGTAGTGGAAAGGGGCCCCGCGCTGAA. This translates into CASSGKGPRAE. The full CDR3 protein reads CASSGKGPRAEAFF. This chain connects TRBV19 to TRBJ1-1; possibly TRBD1 for D (5 bases). The CDR3 end lies 3 residues beyond the end of the read and is filled in from the germline J gene. V gave up 5 bases and J gave up 6 bases, with 16 bases separating them. The CDR3 totals 14 residues. Looked up from germline, CDR1 is LNHDA and CDR2 is SQIVND (reference sequence).

Details on this clone: The read is 3 residues too short to cover the CDR3 end, so that end is filled in from the germline J gene. V gene TRBV19 combines with J gene TRBJ2-5; 7 nucleotides agree with TRBD1. The CDR3 spans 14 residues. J lost 1 base, V lost 7 bases, and 6 bases had no gene match. Germline assignment: CDR1 LNHDA and CDR2 SQIVND (reference sequence). The DNA read from the CDR3 is TGTGCCAGTACTCGGACAGGCCTCCAAGAGACC. This translates into CASTRTGLQET. The CDR3 as a whole reads CASTRTGLQETQYF.